A selection of T cell receptor beta chains follows, all from one sample in a study of cytomegalovirus exposure and HLA in healthy donors. Clones were sequenced by immunoSEQ multiplex PCR, and TCRdb holds only the in-frame ones, with some missing. The repertoire includes about 130,000 clones, 85% to 90% of them detected once, and about 3.7% sits in the top ten. The sequenced material came from PBMCs. These receptors were collected from a man between 25 and 39 years old in good health and CMV-seronegative. Both conserved end residues are trimmed from each CDR3.

v_call cdr3_aa
TRBV4-1 ASSRDSVNEQY
TRBV27 ASSFTGSHQPQH
TRBV2 ASSGGLAADTQY
TRBV18 ASSLDRNTGELF
TRBV14 ASSQPGVGLYEQY
TRBV29-1 SGKCLLNYGYT
TRBV7-6 ASRWEVQGIDTGELF
TRBV7-9 ASSLGTTYGYT
TRBV6-5 ASSPEGTAGNTIY
TRBV6-1 ASRWGAGGTYGYT
TRBV9 ASSVSGGAGNEQF
TRBV5-6 ASSLGWQGDSPLH
TRBV4-2 ASSGGVVGNQPQH
TRBV13 ASSLGRGGTYEQY
TRBV2 ASSPGGAGAETQY
TRBV11-2 ASSLRGENYEQY
TRBV5-6 ASSWTVGNTEAF
TRBV6-5 ASSYRGVYNEQF
TRBV7-9 ASSRGHEQF
TRBV10-3 AISLSGGPVDSYEQY
TRBV2 ASSSPPAGYNEQF
TRBV7-6 ASSPQGNQPQH
TRBV5-4 ASSIRGTEAF
TRBV14 ASSHTQRGNTIY
TRBV7-2 ASSEGPTTDTQY
TRBV10-1 ASSEGLPTDTQY
TRBV28 ASSSPAAGTMTGELF
TRBV28 ASSRDRESRSEQY
TRBV4-3 ASSQVLGTGDTANTGELF
TRBV11-2 ASSLRRAGTEAF
TRBV28 ASSPGTANTGELF
TRBV19 ASSMTGRQETQY
TRBV7-8 ASSRASIADTQY
TRBV5-4 ASSPRQGFNTEAF
TRBV4-2 ASSQGVGAYGYT
TRBV11-2 ASSRGLAGARTDTQY
TRBV7-9 ASSSGTGPNQPQH
TRBV7-6 ASSLLASGGSTDTQY
TRBV6-5 ASSKGNTIY
TRBV9 ASNTDNEQF
TRBV5-1 ASSGQGALDRYT
TRBV4-1 ASSHTDRKTEAF
TRBV5-1 ASLPGQVNTGELF
TRBV4-1 ASSQEALRLTYSNQPQH
TRBV2 ASRQLTYEQY
TRBV12-5 ASALGRDGPYEQY
TRBV4-1 ASSQPSGQGGEKLF
TRBV4-3 ASSQSPSGGATGELF
TRBV7-3 ASSRTGEGGGIQY
TRBV4-3 ASSTGTANYGYT